Shown below are 2 T cell receptor beta chains from a single sample sequenced in a study of beta chain features in type 1 diabetes. Study-level findings and limits: There was a moderate but significant shortening of TCRB CDR3s in all four CD4+ subsets of Type 1 diabetes patients.

For these receptors, no antigen is known. Investigators reverse transcribed all isolated RNA, so they sequenced expressed TCRB transcripts. Sequencing was performed with immunoSEQ multiplex PCR; in TCRdb, only in-frame clones are kept and a portion is missing. The sample records about 650,000 clones, over 10% being singletons. Sequenced material: naive CD4+ T cells from blood. These receptor sequences come from a man aged 30 to 45 with type 1 diabetes.

The chain carries TRBV7-8 and TRBJ1-2, with 8 bases fitting TRBD1. Germline assignment: CDR1 SGHVS and CDR2 FQNEAQ. This CDR3 has 12 residues. Trimming at V came to 4 bases and at J to 7 bases, leaving 2 bases not matched to a gene. The CDR3 here is CASSSTGAGYTF. The CDR3 DNA is TGTGCCAGCAGCTCGACAGGGGCTGGCTACACCTTC.

The rearrangement uses TRBV7-9 and TRBJ2-5; 7 bases align to TRBD1. CDR3 length: 14 amino acids. Germline trimming cut 5 bases from V and 3 bases from J; bases unmatched to any gene: 6. The germline CDR1 and CDR2 sequences are SEHNR and FQNEAQ (reference sequence). CDR3 residues: CASSAMQGEETQYF. The DNA for the CDR3 is TGTGCCAGCAGCGCAATGCAGGGGGAAGAGACCCAGTACTTC.